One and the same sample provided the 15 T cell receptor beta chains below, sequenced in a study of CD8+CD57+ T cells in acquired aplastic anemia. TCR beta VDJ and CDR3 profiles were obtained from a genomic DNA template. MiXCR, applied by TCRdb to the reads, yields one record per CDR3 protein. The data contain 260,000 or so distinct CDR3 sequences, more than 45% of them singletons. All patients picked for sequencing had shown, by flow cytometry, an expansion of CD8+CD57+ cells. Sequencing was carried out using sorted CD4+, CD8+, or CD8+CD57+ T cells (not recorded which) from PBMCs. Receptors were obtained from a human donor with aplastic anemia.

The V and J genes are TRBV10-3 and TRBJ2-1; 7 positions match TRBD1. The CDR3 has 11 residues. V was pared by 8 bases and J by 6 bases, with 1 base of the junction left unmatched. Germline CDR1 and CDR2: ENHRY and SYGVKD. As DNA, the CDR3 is TGTGCCATCGGGGACAGCAATGAGCAGTTCTTC. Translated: CAIGDSNEQFF.

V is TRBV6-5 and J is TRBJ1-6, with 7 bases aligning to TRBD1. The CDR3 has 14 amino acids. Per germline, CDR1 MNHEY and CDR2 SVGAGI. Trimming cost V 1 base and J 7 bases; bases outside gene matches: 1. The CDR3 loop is CASSYWDSNSPLHF. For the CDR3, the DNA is TGTGCCAGCAGTTACTGGGACAGCAATTCACCCCTCCACTTT.

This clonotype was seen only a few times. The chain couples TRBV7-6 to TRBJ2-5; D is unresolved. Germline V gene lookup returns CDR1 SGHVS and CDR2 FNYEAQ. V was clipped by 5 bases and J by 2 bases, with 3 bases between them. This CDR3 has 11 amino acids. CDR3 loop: CASSPQETQYF. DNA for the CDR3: TGTGCCAGCAGCCCTCAAGAGACCCAGTACTTC.

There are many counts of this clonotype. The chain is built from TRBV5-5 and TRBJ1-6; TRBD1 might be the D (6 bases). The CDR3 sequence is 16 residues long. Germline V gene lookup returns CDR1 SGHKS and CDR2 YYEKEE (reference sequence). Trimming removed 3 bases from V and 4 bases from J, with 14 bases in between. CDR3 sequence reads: CASSSRTESYNSPLHF. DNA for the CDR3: TGTGCCAGCAGCTCCAGGACAGAGTCTTATAATTCACCCCTCCACTTT. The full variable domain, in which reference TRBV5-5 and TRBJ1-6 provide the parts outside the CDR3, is DAGVTQSPTHLIKTRGQQVTLRCSPISGHKSVSWYQQVLGQGPQFIFQYYEKEERGRGNFPDRFSARQFPNYSSELNVNALLLGDSALYLCASSSRTESYNSPLHFGNGTRLTVT.

The CDR3 sequence: CATSVEDGRTSGTDTQYF. The CDR3 bases are TGTGCCACCAGCGTTGAAGATGGTAGGACTAGCGGCACAGATACGCAGTATTTT. The gene calls are TRBV15 and TRBJ2-3; 9 bases align to TRBD2. This CDR3 is built from 18 residues. Germline V lookup: CDR1 LNHNV, CDR2 YYDKDF (reference sequence). V trimming: 5 bases; J trimming: 1 base; junction bases outside the gene matches: 13.

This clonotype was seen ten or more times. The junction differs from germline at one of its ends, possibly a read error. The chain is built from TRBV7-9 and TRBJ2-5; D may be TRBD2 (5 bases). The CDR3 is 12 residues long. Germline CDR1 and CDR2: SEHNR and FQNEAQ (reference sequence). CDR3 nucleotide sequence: TGTGCCAGCAGCGACCCCTGGGGAGTCATGGACTTC. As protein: CASSDPWGVMDF.

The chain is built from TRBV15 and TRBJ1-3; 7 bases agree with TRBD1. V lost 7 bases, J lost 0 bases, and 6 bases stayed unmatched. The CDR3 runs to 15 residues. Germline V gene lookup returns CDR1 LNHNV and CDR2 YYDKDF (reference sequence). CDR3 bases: TGTGCCACCACTTATGGGACAGACTCTGGAAACACCATATATTTT. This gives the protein CATTYGTDSGNTIYF. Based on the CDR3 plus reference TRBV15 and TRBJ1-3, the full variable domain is DAMVIQNPRYQVTQFGKPVTLSCSQTLNHNVMYWYQQKSSQAPKLLFHYYDKDFNNEADTPDNFQSRRPNTSFCFLDIRSPGLGDTAMYLCATTYGTDSGNTIYFGEGSWLTVV.

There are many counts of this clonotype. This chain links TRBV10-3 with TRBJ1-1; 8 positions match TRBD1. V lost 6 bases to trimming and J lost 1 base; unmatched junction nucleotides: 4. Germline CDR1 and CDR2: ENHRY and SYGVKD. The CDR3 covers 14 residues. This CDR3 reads CAIRATGENTEAFF. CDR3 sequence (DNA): TGTGCCATCAGGGCGACAGGGGAGAACACTGAAGCTTTCTTT.

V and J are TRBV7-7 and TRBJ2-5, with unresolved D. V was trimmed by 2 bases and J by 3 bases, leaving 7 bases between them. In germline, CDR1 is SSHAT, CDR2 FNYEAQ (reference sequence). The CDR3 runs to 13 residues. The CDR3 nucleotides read TGTGCCAGCAGCTTACAGTACGAAGAGACCCAGTACTTC. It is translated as CASSLQYEETQYF. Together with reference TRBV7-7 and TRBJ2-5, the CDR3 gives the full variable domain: GAGVSQSPRYKVTKRGQDVTLRCDPISSHATLYWYQQALGQGPEFLTYFNYEAQPDKSGLPSDRFSAERPEGSISTLTIQRTEQRDSAMYRCASSLQYEETQYFGPGTRLLVL.

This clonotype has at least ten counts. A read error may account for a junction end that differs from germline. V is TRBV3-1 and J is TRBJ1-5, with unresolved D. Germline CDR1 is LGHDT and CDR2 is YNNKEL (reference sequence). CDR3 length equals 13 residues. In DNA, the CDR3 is TGTGCCAGCAGCCCAGGTAGCCATCAGCCCCAGCATTTT. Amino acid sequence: CASSPGSHQPQHF.

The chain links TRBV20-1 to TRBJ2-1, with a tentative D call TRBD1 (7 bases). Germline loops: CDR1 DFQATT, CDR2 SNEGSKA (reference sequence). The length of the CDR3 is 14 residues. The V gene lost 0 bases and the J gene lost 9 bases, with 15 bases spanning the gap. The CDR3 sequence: CSAREGTEGAEQFF. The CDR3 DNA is TGCAGTGCTAGAGAAGGGACGGAGGGGGCTGAGCAGTTCTTC.

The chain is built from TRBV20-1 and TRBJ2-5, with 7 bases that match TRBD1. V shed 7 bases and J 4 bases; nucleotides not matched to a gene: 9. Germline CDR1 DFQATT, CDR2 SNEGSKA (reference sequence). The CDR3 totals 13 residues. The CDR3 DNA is TGCAGTGGTAACAGGGGAATCGCAGAGACCCAGTACTTC. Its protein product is CSGNRGIAETQYF.

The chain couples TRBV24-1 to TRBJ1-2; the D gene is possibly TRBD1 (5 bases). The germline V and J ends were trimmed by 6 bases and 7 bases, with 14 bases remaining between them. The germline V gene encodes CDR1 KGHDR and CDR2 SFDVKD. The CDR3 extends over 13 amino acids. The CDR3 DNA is TGTGCCACCAGTTATACCGGGACGTCTGGCTACACCTTC. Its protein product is CATSYTGTSGYTF.

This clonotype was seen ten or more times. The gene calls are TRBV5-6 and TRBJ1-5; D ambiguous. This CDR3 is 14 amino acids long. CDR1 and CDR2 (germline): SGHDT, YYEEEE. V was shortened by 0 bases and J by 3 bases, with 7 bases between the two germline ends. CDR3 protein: CASSLGGYNQPQHF. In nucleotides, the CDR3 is TGTGCCAGCAGCTTGGGGGGATACAATCAGCCCCAGCATTTT.

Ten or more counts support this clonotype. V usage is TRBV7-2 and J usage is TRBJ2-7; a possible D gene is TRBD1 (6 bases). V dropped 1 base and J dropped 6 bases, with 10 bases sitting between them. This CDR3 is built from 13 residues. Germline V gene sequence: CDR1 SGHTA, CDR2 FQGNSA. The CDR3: CASSLGLGGEQYF. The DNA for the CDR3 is TGTGCCAGCAGCTTAGGATTAGGGGGCGAGCAGTACTTC. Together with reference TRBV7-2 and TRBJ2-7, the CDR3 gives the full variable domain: GAGVSQSPSNKVTEKGKDVELRCDPISGHTALYWYRQSLGQGLEFLIYFQGNSAPDKSGLPSDRFSAERTGGSVSTLTIQRTQQEDSAVYLCASSLGLGGEQYFGPGTRLTVT.